This TCR beta chain is drawn from a study of blood T cell repertoires in COVID-19. Turning to the study itself: Both acute and convalescent COVID-19 samples were obtained from the United States, Italy and Spain.

Produced via immunoSEQ multiplex PCR; TCRdb's table is partial and in-frame only. The sample carries roughly 480,000 clones, 80% to 90% recorded once. Enrolment of Seattle patients took place during active infection, and they were followed longitudinally. The CDR3 runs to 16 residues. Germline V CDR1 and CDR2: LNHDA, SQIVND (reference sequence). Trimming left V 3 bases short and J 8 bases short, with 19 bases between. The specimen was peripheral blood. The origin of this receptor is a man between 18 and 29 years old with COVID-19, enrolled during active disease. The chain has TRBV19 and TRBJ1-4, with D perhaps TRBD1 (5 bases). CDR3 bases: TGTGCCAGTAGTATCGGTTGGGAGGGGACGGTGGAAAAACTGTTTTTT. Translating gives CASSIGWEGTVEKLFF.